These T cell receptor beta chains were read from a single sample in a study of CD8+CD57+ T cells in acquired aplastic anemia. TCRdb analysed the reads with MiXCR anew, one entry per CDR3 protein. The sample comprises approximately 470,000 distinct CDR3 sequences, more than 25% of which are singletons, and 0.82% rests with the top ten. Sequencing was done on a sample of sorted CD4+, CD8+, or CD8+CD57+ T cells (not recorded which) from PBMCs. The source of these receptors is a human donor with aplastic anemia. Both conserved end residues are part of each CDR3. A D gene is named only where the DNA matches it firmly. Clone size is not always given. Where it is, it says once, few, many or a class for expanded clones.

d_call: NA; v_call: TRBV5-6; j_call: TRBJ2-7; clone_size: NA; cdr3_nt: TGTGCCAGCAGTTCACTATCAGGGGCCTACGAGCAGTACTTC; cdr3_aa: CASSSLSGAYEQYF
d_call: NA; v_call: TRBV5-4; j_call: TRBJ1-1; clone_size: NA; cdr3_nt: TGTGCCAGCAGCTTGAAGGGGAGGGCAAACACTGAAGCTTTCTTT; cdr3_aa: CASSLKGRANTEAFF
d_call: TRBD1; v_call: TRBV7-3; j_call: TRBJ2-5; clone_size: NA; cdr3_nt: TGTGCCAGCAGCCCAGGACAGGGAGGATGGGAGACCCAGTACTTC; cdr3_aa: CASSPGQGGWETQYF
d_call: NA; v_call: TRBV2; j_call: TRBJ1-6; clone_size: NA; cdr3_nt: TGTGCCAGCAGTGACCAGGACCCCAGGACCTCACCCCTCCACTTT; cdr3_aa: CASSDQDPRTSPLHF
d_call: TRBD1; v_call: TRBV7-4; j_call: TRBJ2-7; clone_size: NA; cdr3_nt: TGTGCCAGCAGCTTAGCGCAGGGGGACTCCTACGAGCAGTACTTC; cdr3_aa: CASSLAQGDSYEQYF
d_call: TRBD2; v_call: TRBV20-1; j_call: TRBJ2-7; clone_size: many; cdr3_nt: TGCAGTGCTAGTCTCGGGACTAGGGGGAACTACGAGCAGTACTTC; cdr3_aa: CSASLGTRGNYEQYF
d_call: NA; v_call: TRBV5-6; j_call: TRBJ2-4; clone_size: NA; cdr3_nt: TGTGCCAGCAGCTCAACTAAGAGGAACATTCAGTACTTC; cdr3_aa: CASSSTKRNIQYF
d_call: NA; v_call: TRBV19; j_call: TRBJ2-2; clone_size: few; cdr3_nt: TGTGCCAGTAGTATAGTTGGGACCAGCACCGGGGAGCTGTTTTTT; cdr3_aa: CASSIVGTSTGELFF
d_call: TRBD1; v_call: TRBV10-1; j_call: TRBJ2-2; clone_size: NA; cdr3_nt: TGCGCCAGCAGGCCCGGACAGGTCACGAGGGAGCTGTTTTTT; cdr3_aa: CASRPGQVTRELFF
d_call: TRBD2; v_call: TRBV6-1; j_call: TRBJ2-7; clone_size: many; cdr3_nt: TGTGCCAGCAGGCGTCCTAGCGGCGCCTACGAGCAGTACTTC; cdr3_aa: CASRRPSGAYEQYF
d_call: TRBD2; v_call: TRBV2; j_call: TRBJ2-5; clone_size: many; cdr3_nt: TGTGCCAGCATTCAGACTAGCGGGAAAGAGACCCAGTACTTC; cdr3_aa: CASIQTSGKETQYF
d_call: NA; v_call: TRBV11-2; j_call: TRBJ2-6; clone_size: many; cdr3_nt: TGTGCCAGCAGCCTCGAAAGGGTCTCTGGGGCCAACGTCCTGACTTTC; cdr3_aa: CASSLERVSGANVLTF
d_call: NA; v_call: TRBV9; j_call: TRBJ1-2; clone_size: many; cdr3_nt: TGTGCCAGCAGCGTATCGGGGGGGGACTATGGCTACACCTTC; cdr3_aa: CASSVSGGDYGYTF
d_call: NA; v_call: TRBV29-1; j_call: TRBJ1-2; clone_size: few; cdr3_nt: TGCAGCGTTAAACAGGGAGGAGATGGCTACACCTTC; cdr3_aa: CSVKQGGDGYTF
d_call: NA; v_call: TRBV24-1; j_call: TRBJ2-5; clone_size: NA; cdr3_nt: TGTGCCACCAGTCCGAGTATTGGAAAGACCCAGTACTTC; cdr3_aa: CATSPSIGKTQYF
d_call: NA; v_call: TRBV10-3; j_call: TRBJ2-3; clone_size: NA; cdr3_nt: TGTGCCATCAGGTCCGGGTCGAGGGACACTGATACGCAGTATTTT; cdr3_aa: CAIRSGSRDTDTQYF
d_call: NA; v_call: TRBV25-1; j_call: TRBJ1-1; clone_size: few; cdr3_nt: TGTGCCAGCACCCTGGATGGGAACACTGAAGCTTTCTTT; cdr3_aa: CASTLDGNTEAFF
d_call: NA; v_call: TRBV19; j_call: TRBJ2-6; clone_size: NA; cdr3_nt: TGTGCCAGTAGTATCAGTAGGGCAGACTCTGGGGCCAACGTCCTGACTTTC; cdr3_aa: CASSISRADSGANVLTF
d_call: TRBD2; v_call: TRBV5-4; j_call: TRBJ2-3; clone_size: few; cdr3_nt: TGTGCCAGCAGCTTCCCTAGCGGGGGGGCGGTAGATACGCAGTATTTT; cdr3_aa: CASSFPSGGAVDTQYF
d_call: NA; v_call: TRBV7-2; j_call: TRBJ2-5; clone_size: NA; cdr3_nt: TGTGCCAGCAACTTTTCGGGTCCAGAGACCCAGTACTTC; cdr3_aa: CASNFSGPETQYF
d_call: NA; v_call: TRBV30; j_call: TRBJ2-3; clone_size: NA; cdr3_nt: TGTGCCTGGAACCGCAAGGGGGCAGATACGCAGTATTTT; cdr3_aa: CAWNRKGADTQYF
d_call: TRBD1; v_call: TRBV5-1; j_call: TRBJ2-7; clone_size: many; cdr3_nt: TGCGCCAGCAGCTTCGGACAGGGGGTAAGATACGAGCAGTACTTC; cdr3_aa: CASSFGQGVRYEQYF
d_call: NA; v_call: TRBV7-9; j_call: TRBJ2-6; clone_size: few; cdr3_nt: TGTGCCAGCAGCCCTCATCCACTGGCAGCAAAGTGGGCCAACGTCCTGACTTTC; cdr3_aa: CASSPHPLAAKWANVLTF
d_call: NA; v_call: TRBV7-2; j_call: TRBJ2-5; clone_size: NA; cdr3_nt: TGTGCCAGCAGGGTCGGTGCCGAGACCCAGTACTTC; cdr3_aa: CASRVGAETQYF
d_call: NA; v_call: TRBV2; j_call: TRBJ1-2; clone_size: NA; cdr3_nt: TGTGCCAGCAGTGAAGCTGGAGTGGGCTACACCTTC; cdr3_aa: CASSEAGVGYTF
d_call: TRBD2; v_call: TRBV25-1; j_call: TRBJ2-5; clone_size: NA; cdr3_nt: TGTGCTAGCTCTAGCGGGAGGGCCGGGGAGACCCAGTACTTC; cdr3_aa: CASSSGRAGETQYF
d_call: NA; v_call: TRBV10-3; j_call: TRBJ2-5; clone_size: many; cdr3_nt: TGTGCCATCAGTGAGCAAGGAGGGGAAGGGGAGACCCAGTACTTC; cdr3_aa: CAISEQGGEGETQYF
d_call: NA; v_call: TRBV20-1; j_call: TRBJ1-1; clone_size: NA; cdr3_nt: TGCAGTGGGGGTCAGGGCACTGAAGCTTTCTTT; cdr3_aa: CSGGQGTEAFF
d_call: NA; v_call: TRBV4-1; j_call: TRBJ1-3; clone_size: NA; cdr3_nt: NA; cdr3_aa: CASSQGVAKGNTTYF
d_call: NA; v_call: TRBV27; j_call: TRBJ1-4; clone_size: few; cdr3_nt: TGTGCCAGCAGTTTATATTCCGGGGGCTTGGGAGGAGGTGAAAAACTGTTTTTT; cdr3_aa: CASSLYSGGLGGGEKLFF
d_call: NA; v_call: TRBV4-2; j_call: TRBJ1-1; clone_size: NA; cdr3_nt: TGTGCCAGCAGCCAAGCGGAGGGGCCCTTAACTGAAGCTTTCTTT; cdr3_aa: CASSQAEGPLTEAFF
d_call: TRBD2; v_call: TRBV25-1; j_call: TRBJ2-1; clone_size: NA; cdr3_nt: TGTGCCAGCAGCACCCCGCTAGCGGGGACTGAGCAGTTCTTC; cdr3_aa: CASSTPLAGTEQFF
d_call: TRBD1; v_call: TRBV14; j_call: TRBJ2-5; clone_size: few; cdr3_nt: TGTGCCAGCAGCCGGGACAGGGGGGGGACCCAGTACTTC; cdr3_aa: CASSRDRGGTQYF
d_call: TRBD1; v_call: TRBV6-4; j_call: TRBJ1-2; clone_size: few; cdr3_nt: TGTGCCAGCAGTCCAGAGGGACAGGGGGCATTTGGCTACACCTTC; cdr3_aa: CASSPEGQGAFGYTF
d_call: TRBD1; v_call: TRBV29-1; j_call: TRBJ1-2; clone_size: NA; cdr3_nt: TGCAGCCCGGGACAGGGTGGGAATGGCTACACCTTC; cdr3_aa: CSPGQGGNGYTF
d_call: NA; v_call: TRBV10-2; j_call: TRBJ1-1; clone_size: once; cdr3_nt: TGCGCCAGCAGTGAGTCGTGGCAGAACACTGAAGCTTTCTTT; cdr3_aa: CASSESWQNTEAFF
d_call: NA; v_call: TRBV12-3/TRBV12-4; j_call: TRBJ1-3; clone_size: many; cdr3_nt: TGTGCCAGCAGCCCTCGGAACACCATATATTTT; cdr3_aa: CASSPRNTIYF
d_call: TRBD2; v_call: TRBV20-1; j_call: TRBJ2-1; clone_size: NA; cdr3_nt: TGCAGTGCTAGGACTAGCGGTCTTGAGCAGTTCTTC; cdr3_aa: CSARTSGLEQFF
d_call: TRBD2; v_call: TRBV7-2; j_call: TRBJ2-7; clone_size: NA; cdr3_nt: TGTGCCAGCAGCTTCGGGACTAGCTTAACCTACGAGCAGTGCTTC; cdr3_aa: CASSFGTSLTYEQCF
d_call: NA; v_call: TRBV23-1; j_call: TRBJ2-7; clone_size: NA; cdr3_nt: TGTGCCAGCAGTCAAAGGTGGGGGGTGCTTCCTAGCTCCTACGAGCAGTACTTC; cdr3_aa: CASSQRWGVLPSSYEQYF
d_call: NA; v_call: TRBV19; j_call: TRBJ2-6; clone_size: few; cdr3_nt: TGTGCCAGTAGTATAGTTGGGTATAGGGGGACTGGGGCCAACGTCCTGACTTTC; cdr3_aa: CASSIVGYRGTGANVLTF
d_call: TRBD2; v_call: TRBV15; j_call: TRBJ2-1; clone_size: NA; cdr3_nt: TGTGCCACCAGCAGAGATCTCCAAAGCGGGGGGGCGCCGAATGAGCAGTTCTTC; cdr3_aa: CATSRDLQSGGAPNEQFF
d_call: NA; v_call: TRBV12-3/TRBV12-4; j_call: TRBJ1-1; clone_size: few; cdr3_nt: TGTGCCAGCAGTTTAGGGGGAGGTCGCACTGAAGCTTTCTTT; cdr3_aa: CASSLGGGRTEAFF
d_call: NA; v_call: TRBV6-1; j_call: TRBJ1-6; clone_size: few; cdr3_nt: TGTGCCAGCAGGGTGGACCTTATCCAGACATCACCCCTCCACTTT; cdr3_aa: CASRVDLIQTSPLHF
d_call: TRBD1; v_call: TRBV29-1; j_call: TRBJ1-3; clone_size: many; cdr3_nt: TGCAGCGTTGCCAGGGGGGGAGCCACCATATATTTT; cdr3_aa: CSVARGGATIYF
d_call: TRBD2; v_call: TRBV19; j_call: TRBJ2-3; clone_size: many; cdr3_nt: TGTGCCAGCAGTAGCGGGAGCACAGATACGCAGTATTTT; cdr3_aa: CASSSGSTDTQYF
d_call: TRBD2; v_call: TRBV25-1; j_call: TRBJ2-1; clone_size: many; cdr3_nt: TGTGCCAGCAGTGATTCTATGGGGGGGGACTACAATGAGCAGTTCTTC; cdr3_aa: CASSDSMGGDYNEQFF
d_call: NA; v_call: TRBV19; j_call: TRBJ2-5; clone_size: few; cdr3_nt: TGTGCCAGTAGTCACGGGGGAGAGCTAGAGACCCAGTACTTC; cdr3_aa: CASSHGGELETQYF
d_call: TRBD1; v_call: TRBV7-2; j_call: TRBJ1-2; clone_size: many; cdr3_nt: TGTGCCAGCAGCGGGACAGCTAACTATGGCTACACCTTC; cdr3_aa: CASSGTANYGYTF
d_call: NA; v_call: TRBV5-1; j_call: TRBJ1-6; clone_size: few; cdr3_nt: TGCGCCAGCAGCTTGGCCGAAACCGGGACATCGCTTCGGGATCTTAATTCACCCCTCCACTTT; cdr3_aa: CASSLAETGTSLRDLNSPLHF
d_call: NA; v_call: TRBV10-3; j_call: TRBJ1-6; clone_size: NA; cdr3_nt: TGTGCCAGCAGTTTACCCACAGGCCCGACTTTCTTT; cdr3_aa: CASSLPTGPTFF
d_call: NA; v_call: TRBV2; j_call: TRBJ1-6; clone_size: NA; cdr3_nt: TGTGCCAGCAGTCCGAGTTTTAGAGATTCACCCCTCCACTTT; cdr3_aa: CASSPSFRDSPLHF
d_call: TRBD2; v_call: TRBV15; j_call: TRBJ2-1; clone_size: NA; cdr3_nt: TGTGCCACCAGCATAGGGACTATAGGCTACAATGAGCAGTTCTTC; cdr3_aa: CATSIGTIGYNEQFF
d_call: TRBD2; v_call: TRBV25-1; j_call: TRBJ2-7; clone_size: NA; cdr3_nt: TGTGCCTGGAGTGGTTACCCCGACAGCGGGGAAAGTGGCTCCTACGAGCAGTACTTC; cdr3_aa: CAWSGYPDSGESGSYEQYF
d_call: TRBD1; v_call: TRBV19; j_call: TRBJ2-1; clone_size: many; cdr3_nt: TGTGCCAGTAGTAACCGACAGGGGGCGCGTGATGAGCAGTTCTTC; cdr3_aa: CASSNRQGARDEQFF
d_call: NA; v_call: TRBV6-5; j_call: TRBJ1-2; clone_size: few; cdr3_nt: TGTGCCAGCAGTTACTTGATGGGGGGGGTTGGCTACACCTTC; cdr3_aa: CASSYLMGGVGYTF
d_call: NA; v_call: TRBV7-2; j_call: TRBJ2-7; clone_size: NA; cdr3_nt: TGTGCCAGCGGAATAGCGGTCTGGGGCTCCTACGAGCAGTACTTC; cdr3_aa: CASGIAVWGSYEQYF
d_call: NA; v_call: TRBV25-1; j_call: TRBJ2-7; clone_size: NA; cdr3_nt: TGTGCCAGCAGTTTCTCGGGGGTTAGCTCCTACGAGCAGTACTTC; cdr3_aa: CASSFSGVSSYEQYF
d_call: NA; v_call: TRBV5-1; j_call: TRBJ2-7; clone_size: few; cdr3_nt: TGCGCCAGCAGCTCCGACAGGCGCCGCTCCTACGAGCAGTACTTC; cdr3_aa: CASSSDRRRSYEQYF